This T cell receptor (beta chain) was captured by sequencing in a study of shared clonotypes between healthy human individuals. Whole-study findings and limits: Memory subsets generally showed smaller estimated richness than naive subsets did. Clonotype sharing among the donors was expected to vary with sequencing depth.

A word on this clone: What it recognizes is unknown.

The germline V gene encodes CDR1 SGHRS and CDR2 YFSETQ. The CDR3 contains 15 residues. V shed 4 bases, J shed 5 bases, and the junction held 11 bases outside the gene matches. Data came from immunoSEQ multiplex PCR; TCRdb stores just in-frame clones and leaves some out. The repertoire consists of about 2.4 million clones, with over 85% occurring once and the leading ten covering 0.14%. Specimen: naive CD4+ T cells sorted from blood. Subset in this sample: CD45RA+ positively selected. The gene calls are TRBV5-1 and TRBJ2-5, with TRBD1 identical over 7 bases. The sequence was obtained from a man younger than 35 in good health. CDR3 amino acids: CASSRLDRDGETQYF. The CDR3 coding sequence is TGCGCCAGCAGCCGATTAGACAGGGATGGGGAGACCCAGTACTTC.